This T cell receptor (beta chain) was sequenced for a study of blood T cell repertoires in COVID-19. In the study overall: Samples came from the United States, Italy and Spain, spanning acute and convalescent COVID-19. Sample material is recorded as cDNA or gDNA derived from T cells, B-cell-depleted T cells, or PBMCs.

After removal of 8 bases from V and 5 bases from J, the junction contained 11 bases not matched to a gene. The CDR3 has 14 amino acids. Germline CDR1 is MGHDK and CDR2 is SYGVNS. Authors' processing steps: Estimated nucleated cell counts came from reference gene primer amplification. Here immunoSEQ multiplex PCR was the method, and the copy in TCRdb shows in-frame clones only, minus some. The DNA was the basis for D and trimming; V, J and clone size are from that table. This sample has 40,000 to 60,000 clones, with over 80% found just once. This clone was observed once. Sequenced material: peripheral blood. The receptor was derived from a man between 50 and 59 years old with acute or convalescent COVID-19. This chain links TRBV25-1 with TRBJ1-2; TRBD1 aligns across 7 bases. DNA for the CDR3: TGTGCCAGCCCCGACAGGGTGTTTCTGTATGGCTACACCTTC. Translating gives CASPDRVFLYGYTF.